The sequence of this T cell receptor (beta chain) was determined in a study of CD8+ T cells in alopecia areata. Overall study: Each of the treated patients was given oral tofacitinib, 5 to 10 mg twice daily, for moderate-to-severe alopecia areata. Percentage of affected scalp area was the basis on which treated patients' severity was scored. Study results and limitations: Sequencing of scalp samples also captures resident alphabeta T cells of normal skin.

Worth noting for this clone: The antigen remains undetermined.

Following extraction, RNA underwent reverse transcription to cDNA, which served as the sequencing template. Profiled with immunoSEQ multiplex PCR; TCRdb holds only in-frame clones, not every one. Of roughly 180,000 clones in the sample, approximately 55% are singletons; the top ten hold under 14%. CDR3 length: 13 amino acids. Per the germline V gene, CDR1 is MNHEY and CDR2 is SMNVEV (reference sequence). Trimming took 3 bases from V and 3 from J, leaving 8 bases between them. Described treatment: oral pan-JAK inhibitor, 5-10 mg twice daily. V is TRBV27 and J is TRBJ1-1; TRBD1 might be the D (5 bases). The sequence was obtained from a human donor with alopecia areata. This sample comprised CD8+ T cells sorted from blood, obtained at week 24, from a patient treated with tofacitinib. The DNA for the CDR3 is TGTGCCAGCAGTTTGTCAGGGTACACTGAAGCTTTCTTT. This codes for CASSLSGYTEAFF.